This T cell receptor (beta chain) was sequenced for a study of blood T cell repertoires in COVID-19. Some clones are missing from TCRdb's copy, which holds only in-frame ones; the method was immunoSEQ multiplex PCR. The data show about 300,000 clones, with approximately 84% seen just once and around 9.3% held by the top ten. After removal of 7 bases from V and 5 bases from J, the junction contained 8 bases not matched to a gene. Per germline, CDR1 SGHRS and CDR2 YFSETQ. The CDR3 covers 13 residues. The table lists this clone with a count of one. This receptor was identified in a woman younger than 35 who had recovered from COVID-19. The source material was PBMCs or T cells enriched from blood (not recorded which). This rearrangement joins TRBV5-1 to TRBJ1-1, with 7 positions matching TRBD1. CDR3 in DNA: TGCGCCAGCGCAAGACAGGGCGGAACTGAAGCTTTCTTT. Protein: CASARQGGTEAFF.